A single sample is the source of the 20 T cell receptor beta chains below, sequenced in a study of blood T cell repertoires in COVID-19. The repertoire was sequenced with immunoSEQ multiplex PCR; TCRdb's copy has only in-frame clones and lacks some. The sample has over 150,000 clones; 82% are singletons. The sequenced material came from PBMCs or T cells enriched from blood (not recorded which). These receptors came from a man in his forties or fifties who had recovered from COVID-19.

The rearrangement uses TRBV29-1 and TRBJ1-1, with 7 nucleotides matching TRBD1. The CDR3 loop spans 12 amino acids. Germline CDR1 and CDR2: SQVTM and ANQGSEA. J gave up 1 base and V 5 bases, and 1 base lay outside the gene matches. The CDR3 loop is CSVRQGNTEAFF. The CDR3 region has the DNA TGCAGCGTTCGACAGGGGAACACTGAAGCTTTCTTT.

The chain employs TRBV5-6 and TRBJ1-3, with 7 bases lining up with TRBD1. Germline V lookup: CDR1 SGHDT, CDR2 YYEEEE. J was trimmed by 0 bases and V by 4 bases; bases with no gene match: 4. The CDR3 sequence is 15 residues long. In nucleotides, the CDR3 is TGTGCCAGCAGCCCCTGGACAGGCTCTGGAAACACCATATATTTT. Its protein is CASSPWTGSGNTIYF.

This chain uses TRBV21-1 with TRBJ2-7; TRBD1 is the table's D call and was not checked against the DNA. TRBV21-1 is classified as a pseudogene. CDR3 length equals 16 residues. This CDR3 reads CASSKPGGGRVHEQYV. CDR3 coding DNA: TGTGCCAGCAGCAAACCAGGGGGCGGCAGGGTCCACGAGCAGTACGTC.

The V and J genes are TRBV19 and TRBJ1-2; D call uncertain. V lost 6 bases and J lost 7, with 15 bases in between. Germline-derived CDR1 and CDR2 are LNHDA and SQIVND (reference sequence). The CDR3 runs to 13 residues. This CDR3 is CASSQLEGGGYTF. The CDR3 DNA is TGTGCCAGTAGCCAACTCGAGGGTGGTGGCTACACCTTC.

This chain joins TRBV7-2 and TRBJ1-5, with TRBD1 identical over 7 bases. The junction had 5 bases not matched to a gene; V was cut back by 2 bases and J by 1 base. This CDR3 region has 16 residues. CDR1 and CDR2 from the germline V gene are SGHTA and FQGNSA. The CDR3 DNA follows: TGTGCCAGCAGCTTATCAGCAGGGGGGAGCAATCAGCCCCAGCATTTT. This sequence encodes CASSLSAGGSNQPQHF.

The chain employs TRBV3-1 (or the pseudogene TRBV3-2) and TRBJ1-1; D may be TRBD1 (5 bases). The CDR3 covers 14 residues. Germline loops: CDR1 LGHDT, CDR2 YNNKEL (reference sequence). Between the trimmed V and J ends, which lost 2 bases and 6 bases, there was a span of 13 bases. The CDR3 region is CASSQRGSTAEAFF. Written as DNA, the CDR3 is TGTGCCAGCAGCCAAAGGGGTAGTACTGCTGAAGCTTTCTTT.

The chain is built from TRBV7-2 and TRBJ1-1, with TRBD1 as a possible D gene (6 bases). In germline, CDR1 is SGHTA, CDR2 FQGNSA. This CDR3 spans 17 amino acids. Trimming removed 5 bases at V and 2 bases at J, with 21 bases between. Written as DNA, the CDR3 is TGTGCCAGCAGCCTGGTGGTTTCCTCCGGGACAAACACTGAAGCTTTCTTT. This sequence encodes CASSLVVSSGTNTEAFF.

The V gene is TRBV9, the J gene TRBJ1-1, with 7 bases that match TRBD1. Germline CDR1 and CDR2: SGDLS and YYNGEE. The V segment lost 4 bases and the J segment 1 base; nucleotides outside the gene matches: 4. The CDR3 covers 14 residues. CDR3 region: CASSIRTGNTEAFF. The CDR3 coding sequence is TGTGCCAGCAGCATCCGGACAGGGAACACTGAAGCTTTCTTT.

This rearrangement joins TRBV9 to TRBJ1-1; 10 nucleotides align to TRBD1. The ends lost 2 bases at V and 6 bases at J; junction bases unmatched: 4. The germline V gene encodes CDR1 SGDLS and CDR2 YYNGEE. The CDR3 is 14 residues long. The CDR3 region has the DNA TGTGCCAGCAGCGTCGGACAGGGGGGCGCTGAAGCTTTCTTT. This sequence encodes CASSVGQGGAEAFF.

The rearrangement joins TRBV7-2 to TRBJ2-2; 12 bases match TRBD2. V was clipped by 3 bases and J by 6 bases; unmatched bases: 5. The CDR3 is 16 residues long. Per the germline V gene, CDR1 is SGHTA and CDR2 is FQGNSA. CDR3 protein: CASSFRLAGVAGELFF. DNA of the CDR3: TGTGCCAGCAGCTTTCGACTAGCGGGAGTAGCCGGGGAGCTGTTTTTT.

The V and J genes are TRBV19 and TRBJ2-3; a possible D gene is TRBD2 (5 bases). Per the germline V gene, CDR1 is LNHDA and CDR2 is SQIVND (reference sequence). The V and J ends lost 3 bases and 1 base respectively, with 11 bases between them. The CDR3 runs 15 residues. The CDR3: CASSIRPRGTDTQYF. Here the CDR3 DNA reads TGTGCCAGTAGTATCCGCCCGAGGGGCACAGATACGCAGTATTTT.

This clone has at least ten counts. V usage is TRBV5-1 and J usage is TRBJ1-4; D uncertain. Germline V lookup: CDR1 SGHRS, CDR2 YFSETQ. V was shortened by 4 bases and J by 5 bases, with 15 bases between the two germline ends. This CDR3 is 15 amino acids long. CDR3 loop: CASSPGVQQNEKLFF. In DNA, the CDR3 is TGCGCCAGCAGCCCCGGGGTACAGCAAAATGAAAAACTGTTTTTT.

CDR3 sequence: CASSKLASGELFF. CDR3 coding DNA: TGTGCCAGCAGTAAGCTTGCGTCCGGGGAGCTGTTTTTT. V gene TRBV2 combines with J gene TRBJ2-2; D ambiguous. CDR1 SNHLY and CDR2 FYNNEI come from the germline V gene. Trimming removed 5 bases from V and 6 bases from J, with 10 bases in between. The CDR3 has 13 amino acids. The variable domain in full, completed from reference TRBV2 and TRBJ2-2, reads EPEVTQTPSHQVTQMGQEVILRCVPISNHLYFYWYRQILGQKVEFLVSFYNNEISEKSEIFDDQFSVERPDGSNFTLKIRSTKLEDSAMYFCASSKLASGELFFGEGSRLTVL.

The CDR3 nucleotides read TGTGCCAGCAGAACCTTGAGCTCCTATAATTCACCCCTCCACTTT. As protein: CASRTLSSYNSPLHF. This chain joins TRBV6-5 and TRBJ1-6; D uncertain. The germline gives CDR1 MNHEY, CDR2 SVGAGI. This CDR3 region has 15 residues. Trimming took off 6 bases at V and 0 bases at J, with 9 bases between the two ends.

This sequence joins TRBV9 and TRBJ2-2; the D gene is possibly TRBD2 (6 bases). The CDR3 is 15 amino acids. V shed 6 bases and J shed 6 bases, with 18 bases lying between them. Germline V lookup: CDR1 SGDLS, CDR2 YYNGEE. The CDR3: CASTRTETGAGELFF. The CDR3 DNA reads TGTGCCAGCACAAGAACGGAGACGGGGGCCGGGGAGCTGTTTTTT.

The V and J genes are TRBV2 and TRBJ1-2; D gene unclear. Germline CDR1 and CDR2: SNHLY and FYNNEI. The CDR3 sequence is 12 residues long. Deletions cut 5 bases from V and 4 bases from J, with 8 bases between. The DNA of the CDR3 is TGTGCCAGCAGTCAAGACGGCTATGGCTACACCTTC. Protein product: CASSQDGYGYTF.

The rearrangement links TRBV28 to TRBJ1-4, with a tentative D call TRBD1 (5 bases). V was shortened by 7 bases and J by 2 bases, with 17 bases between the two germline ends. The CDR3 runs 16 residues. Per germline, CDR1 MDHEN and CDR2 SYDVKM. CDR3 bases: TGTGCCAGCAACCCATCAGCCCGGGGGACTAATGAAAAACTGTTTTTT. Its translation is CASNPSARGTNEKLFF.

This clone was found a few times. The gene calls are TRBV28 and TRBJ1-6; D is perhaps TRBD1 (5 bases). V was shortened by 2 bases and J by 1 base, with 12 bases between the two germline ends. Germline assignment: CDR1 MDHEN and CDR2 SYDVKM. The CDR3 spans 17 residues. The DNA for the CDR3 is TGTGCCAGCAGTTTAGGGTCGGGGGAGTCCTATAATTCACCCCTCCACTTT. This gives the protein CASSLGSGESYNSPLHF.

The gene calls are TRBV29-1 and TRBJ1-2, with TRBD1 matching over 7 bases. The V gene's germline CDR1 is SQVTM and CDR2 ANQGSEA. The CDR3 has 13 residues. V lost 2 bases to trimming and J lost 8 bases; unmatched junction nucleotides: 8. CDR3 in DNA: TGCAGCGTTGAACGAGGGGGCGATATCGGCTACACCTTC. This sequence encodes CSVERGGDIGYTF.

The chain employs TRBV7-3 and TRBJ2-6; no reliable D call. With 3 bases removed from V and 0 bases from J, the gap between germline ends came to 6 bases. Germline V gene lookup returns CDR1 SGHTA and CDR2 FQGTGA. The CDR3 has 15 amino acids. CDR3 nucleotides: TGTGCCAGCAGCTTTCTTAACTCTGGGGCCAACGTCCTGACTTTC. It translates to CASSFLNSGANVLTF.